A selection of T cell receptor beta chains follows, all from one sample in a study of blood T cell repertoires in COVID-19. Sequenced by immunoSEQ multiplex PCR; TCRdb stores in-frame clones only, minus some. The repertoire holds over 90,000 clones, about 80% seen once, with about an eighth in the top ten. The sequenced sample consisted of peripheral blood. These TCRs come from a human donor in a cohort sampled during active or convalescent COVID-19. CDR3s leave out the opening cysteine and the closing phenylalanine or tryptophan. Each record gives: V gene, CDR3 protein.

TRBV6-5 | ASSKTGAGELF
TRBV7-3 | ASSKSGGGGYEQF
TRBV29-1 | SVSGGDTGELF
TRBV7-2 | ASSLSGTDTQY
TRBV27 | ASSPGRETQY
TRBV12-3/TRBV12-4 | ASTFGDTQY
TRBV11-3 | ASSYQMNTEAF
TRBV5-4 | ASSPGTGRTGELF
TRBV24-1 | ATGTGTSGYT
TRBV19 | ASRKDSGVAYGYT
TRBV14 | ASSLQTGVTAPLH
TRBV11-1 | ASTTTGSYAGELF
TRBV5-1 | ASSLGPYGGNEQF
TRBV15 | ATSRDLKGQTFYNEQF
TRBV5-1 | ASSLARAPDTQY
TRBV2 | ASSGLRGTEAF
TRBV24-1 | ATSETKSRSSYNEQF
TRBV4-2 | ASSQGTVGEPQH
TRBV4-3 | ASSRSGIGSYGYT
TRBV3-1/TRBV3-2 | ASSQASSGGFNEQY
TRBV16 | ASRTTRSGNTIY
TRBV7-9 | ASGLAGATDTQY
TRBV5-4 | ASKRGITDTQY
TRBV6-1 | ASSEAGAGNTIY
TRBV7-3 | ASSLSGGKNEQF
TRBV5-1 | ASSSGASSGNTIY
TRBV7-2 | ASSPLRQGADSPLH
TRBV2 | ASSGTVNTGELF
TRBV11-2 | ASSSTTGGDSPLH
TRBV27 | ASRPTGNYQPQH
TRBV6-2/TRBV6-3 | ASSYGQGFGYT
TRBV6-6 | ASSYSQGATNQPQH
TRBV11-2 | ASSLYGGPYGYT
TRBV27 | ASSSFRPPRTYEQY
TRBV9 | ASNSAGTVYNEQF
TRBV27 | ASSLLDRHTEAF
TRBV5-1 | ASSRGRGNTDTQY
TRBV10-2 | ASSETFGPGNTIY
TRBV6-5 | ASCPGRTGEKLF
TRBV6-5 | ASSRDSVGTGELF
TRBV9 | ASSEISNEQF
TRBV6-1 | ASSEAPGYNSPLH
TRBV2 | ASRLDRGRETEAF
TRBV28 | ASSYRNNEQF
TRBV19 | ASRTTGSGANVLT
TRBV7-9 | ASSFGDQPQH
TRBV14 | ASSHGGGNTIY
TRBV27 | ASSLGGGANEKLF
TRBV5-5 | ASSYSGVPGANVLT
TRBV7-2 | ASSFSGGSHYEQY
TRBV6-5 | ASSYPRQGRTEAF